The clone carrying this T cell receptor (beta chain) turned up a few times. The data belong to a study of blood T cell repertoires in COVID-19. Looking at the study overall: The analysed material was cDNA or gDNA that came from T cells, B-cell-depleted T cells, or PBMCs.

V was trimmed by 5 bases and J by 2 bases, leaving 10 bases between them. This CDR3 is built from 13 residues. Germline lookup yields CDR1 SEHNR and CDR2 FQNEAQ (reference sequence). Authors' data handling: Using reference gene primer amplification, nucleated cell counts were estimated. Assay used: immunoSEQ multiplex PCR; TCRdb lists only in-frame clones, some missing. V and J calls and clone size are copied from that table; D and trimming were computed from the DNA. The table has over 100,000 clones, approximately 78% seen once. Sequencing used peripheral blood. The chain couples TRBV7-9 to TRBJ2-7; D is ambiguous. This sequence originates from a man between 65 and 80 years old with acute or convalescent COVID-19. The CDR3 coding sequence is TGTGCCAGCAGCCCCTCCTGGCCCTACGAGCAGTACTTC. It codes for CASSPSWPYEQYF.